This TCR beta chain was observed in a study of T-cell reconstitution after alpha-beta-depleted transplantation in children. Regarding the study as a whole: T-cell numbers and diversity, one year after transplant, stemmed largely from T cells that were newly produced. Alpha-beta T cells about two months after transplant reportedly derived from several hundred expanded graft clones. Surviving recipient cells, namely T cells and thymic progenitors, were the source of high day-60 TCRbeta diversity in some patients.

Researchers prepared the TCRbeta library using unique molecular identifiers, the study reports. One entry per CDR3 protein results from TCRdb running MiXCR on the PCR reads. The sample includes approximately 500,000 distinct CDR3 sequences, about a quarter seen only once; the top ten take about a third. Remarks on this clonotype: Its antigen is not identified.

Trimming took 3 bases from V and 2 from J, leaving 18 bases between them. The CDR3 spans 17 residues. CDR1 is MDHEN and CDR2 is SYDVKM in the germline V gene. The clonotype originates from a boy less than two years old with Wiskott-Aldrich syndrome, due to receive a stem cell transplant. The specimen comprised PBMCs, sampled before TCRalphabeta/CD19-depleted stem cell transplant. V and J are TRBV28 and TRBJ2-3; D is unresolved. CDR3 protein: CASSFIPPGITTDTQYF. For the CDR3, the DNA is TGTGCCAGCAGTTTTATCCCCCCCGGAATTACCACAGATACGCAGTATTTT.